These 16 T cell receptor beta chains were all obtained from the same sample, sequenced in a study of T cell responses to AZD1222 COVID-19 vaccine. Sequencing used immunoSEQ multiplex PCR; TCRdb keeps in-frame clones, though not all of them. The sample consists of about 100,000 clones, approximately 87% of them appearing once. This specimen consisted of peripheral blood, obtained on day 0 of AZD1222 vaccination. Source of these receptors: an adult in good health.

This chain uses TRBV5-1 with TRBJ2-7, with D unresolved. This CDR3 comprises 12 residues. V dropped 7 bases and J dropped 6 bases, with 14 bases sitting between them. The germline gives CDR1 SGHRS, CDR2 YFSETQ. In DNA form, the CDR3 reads TGCGCCAGCCGGATTGTTAGTCGCGAGCAGTACTTC. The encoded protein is CASRIVSREQYF. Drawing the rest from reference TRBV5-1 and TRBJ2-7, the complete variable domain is KAGVTQTPRYLIKTRGQQVTLSCSPISGHRSVSWYQQTPGQGLQFLFEYFSETQRNKGNFPGRFSGRQFSNSRSEMNVSTLELGDSALYLCASRIVSREQYFGPGTRLTVT.

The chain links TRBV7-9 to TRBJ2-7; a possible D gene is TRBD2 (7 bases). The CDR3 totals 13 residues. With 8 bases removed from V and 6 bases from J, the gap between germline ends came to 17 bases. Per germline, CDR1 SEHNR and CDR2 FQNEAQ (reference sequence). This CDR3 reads CASVLGGLGEQYF. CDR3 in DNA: TGTGCCAGCGTACTCGGGGGGCTCGGCGAGCAGTACTTC.

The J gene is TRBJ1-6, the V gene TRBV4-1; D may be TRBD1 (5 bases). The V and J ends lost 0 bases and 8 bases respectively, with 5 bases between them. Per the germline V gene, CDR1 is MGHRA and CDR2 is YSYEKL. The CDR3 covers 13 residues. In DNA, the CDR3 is TGCGCCAGCAGCCAAGAGACAGATTCACCCCTCCACTTT. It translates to CASSQETDSPLHF.

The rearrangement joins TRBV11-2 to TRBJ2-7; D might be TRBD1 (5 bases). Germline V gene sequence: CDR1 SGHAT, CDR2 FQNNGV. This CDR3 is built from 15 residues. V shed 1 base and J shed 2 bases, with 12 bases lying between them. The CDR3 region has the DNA TGTGCCAGCAGCTTAGGTTCAGGGCAGACCTACGAGCAGTACTTC. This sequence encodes CASSLGSGQTYEQYF.

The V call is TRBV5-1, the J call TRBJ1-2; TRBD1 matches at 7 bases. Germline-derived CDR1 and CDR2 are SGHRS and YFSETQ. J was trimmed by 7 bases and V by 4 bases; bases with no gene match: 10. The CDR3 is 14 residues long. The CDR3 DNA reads TGCGCCAGCAGCCCCCAGACAGGGACGGCTGGCTACACCTTC. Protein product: CASSPQTGTAGYTF.

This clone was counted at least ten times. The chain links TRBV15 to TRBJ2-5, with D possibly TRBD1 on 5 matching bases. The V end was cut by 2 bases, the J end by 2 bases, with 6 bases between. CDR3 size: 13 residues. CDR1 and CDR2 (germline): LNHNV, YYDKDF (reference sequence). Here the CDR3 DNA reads TGTGCCACCAGCAGAACAGGACAAGAGACCCAGTACTTC. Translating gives CATSRTGQETQYF.

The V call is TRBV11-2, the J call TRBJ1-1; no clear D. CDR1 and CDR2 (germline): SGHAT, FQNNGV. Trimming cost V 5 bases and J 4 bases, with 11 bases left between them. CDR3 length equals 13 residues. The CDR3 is CASSPRIGTEAFF. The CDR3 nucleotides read TGTGCCAGCAGCCCACGGATCGGCACTGAAGCTTTCTTT.

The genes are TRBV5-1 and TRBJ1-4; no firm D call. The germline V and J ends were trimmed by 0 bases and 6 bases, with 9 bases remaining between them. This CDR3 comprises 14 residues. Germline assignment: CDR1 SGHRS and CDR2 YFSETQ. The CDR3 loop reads CASSLDLTDEKLFF. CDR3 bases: TGCGCCAGCAGCTTGGACCTAACAGATGAAAAACTGTTTTTT.

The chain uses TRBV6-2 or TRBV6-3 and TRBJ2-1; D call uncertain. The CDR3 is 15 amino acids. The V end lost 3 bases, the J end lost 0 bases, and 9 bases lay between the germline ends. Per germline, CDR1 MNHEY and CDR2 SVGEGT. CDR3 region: CASSYQLSSYNEQFF. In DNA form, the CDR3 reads TGTGCCAGCAGTTATCAGCTGAGCTCCTACAATGAGCAGTTCTTC.

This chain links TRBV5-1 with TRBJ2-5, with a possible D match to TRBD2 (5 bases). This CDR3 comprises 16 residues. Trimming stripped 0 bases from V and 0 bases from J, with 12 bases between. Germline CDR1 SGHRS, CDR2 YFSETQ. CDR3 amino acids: CASSLAVGRYQETQYF. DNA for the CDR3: TGCGCCAGCAGCTTGGCGGTAGGGAGATACCAAGAGACCCAGTACTTC.

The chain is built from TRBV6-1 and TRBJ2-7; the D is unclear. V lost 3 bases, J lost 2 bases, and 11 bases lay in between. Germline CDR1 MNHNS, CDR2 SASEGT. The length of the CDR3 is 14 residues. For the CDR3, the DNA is TGTGCCAGCAGTGAGACTTACGGAGCCTACGAGCAGTACTTC. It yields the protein CASSETYGAYEQYF.

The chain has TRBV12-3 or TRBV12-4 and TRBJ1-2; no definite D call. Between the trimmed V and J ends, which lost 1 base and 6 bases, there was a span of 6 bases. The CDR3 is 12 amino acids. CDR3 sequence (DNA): TGTGCCAGCAGTTTAGAACCCCATGGCTACACCTTC. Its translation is CASSLEPHGYTF.

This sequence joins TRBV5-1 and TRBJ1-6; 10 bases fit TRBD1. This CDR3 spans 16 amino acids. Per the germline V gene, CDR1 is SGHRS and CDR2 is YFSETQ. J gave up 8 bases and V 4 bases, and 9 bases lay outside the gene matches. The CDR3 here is CASSAAGDRGYSPLHF. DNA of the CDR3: TGCGCCAGCAGCGCCGCGGGGGACAGGGGCTATTCACCCCTCCACTTT.

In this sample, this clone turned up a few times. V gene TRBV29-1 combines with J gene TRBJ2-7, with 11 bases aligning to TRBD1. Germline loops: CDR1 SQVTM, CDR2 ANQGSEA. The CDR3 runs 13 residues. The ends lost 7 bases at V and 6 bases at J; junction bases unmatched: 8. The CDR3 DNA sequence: TGCAGCGGGGGAACCGGGACAGGGGGCGAGCAGTACTTC. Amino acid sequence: CSGGTGTGGEQYF.

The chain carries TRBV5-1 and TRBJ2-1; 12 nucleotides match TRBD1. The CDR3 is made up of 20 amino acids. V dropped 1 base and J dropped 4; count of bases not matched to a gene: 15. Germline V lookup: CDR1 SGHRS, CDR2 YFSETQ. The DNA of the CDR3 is TGCGCCAGCAGCTTGAGGGACAGGGGGCGTGGGACTGCTTCATACAATGAGCAGTTCTTC. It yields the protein CASSLRDRGRGTASYNEQFF.

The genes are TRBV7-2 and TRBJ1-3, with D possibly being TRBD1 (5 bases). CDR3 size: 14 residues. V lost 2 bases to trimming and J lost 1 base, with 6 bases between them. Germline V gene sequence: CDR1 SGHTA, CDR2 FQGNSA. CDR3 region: CASSLPGSGNTIYF. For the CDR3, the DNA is TGTGCCAGCAGCTTACCAGGGTCTGGAAACACCATATATTTT.